This passage covers 27 T cell receptor beta chains from one sample sequenced in a study of long-term antiretroviral therapy in people with HIV. Version v3.0 of the immunoSEQ assay was performed at survey level. The protocol was immunoSEQ multiplex PCR, while the TCRdb copy is restricted to in-frame clones and leaves out a portion. This table has tens of thousands of clones, about 80% appearing once. The specimen was unsorted PBMCs, collected 0.3 years after starting antiretroviral therapy. These receptors were taken from a man in his forties with HIV.

This chain uses TRBV15 with TRBJ2-7; D gene unclear. The V end was cut by 7 bases, the J end by 0 bases, with 10 bases between. The CDR3 spans 13 residues. Germline values: CDR1 LNHNV, CDR2 YYDKDF (reference sequence). Written as DNA, the CDR3 is TGTGCCACCAAAAGGGATAGCTCCTACGAGCAGTACTTC. It encodes CATKRDSSYEQYF.

V and J are TRBV29-1 and TRBJ2-1; unclear D gene. This CDR3 is 16 amino acids long. Germline values: CDR1 SQVTM, CDR2 ANQGSEA. V was shortened by 0 bases and J by 1 base, with 13 bases between the two germline ends. DNA of the CDR3: TGCAGCGTTGAAGAGGGAAGGGCAATTTCCTACAATGAGCAGTTCTTC. Translation gives CSVEEGRAISYNEQFF.

The V and J genes are TRBV19 and TRBJ2-7; D gene ambiguous. Deletions cut 3 bases from V and 5 bases from J, with 11 bases between. CDR1 LNHDA and CDR2 SQIVND come from the germline V gene (reference sequence). The CDR3 totals 13 residues. Written as DNA, the CDR3 is TGTGCCAGTAGTATGTTGGAGTGGGACGAGCAGTACTTC. Protein product: CASSMLEWDEQYF.

The gene calls are TRBV4-3 and TRBJ1-6; D ambiguous. This CDR3 is built from 15 residues. The V end was cut by 0 bases, the J end by 13 bases, with 16 bases between. Germline V gene sequence: CDR1 LGHNA, CDR2 YSLEER. CDR3 in DNA: TGCGCCAGCAGCCAAGATAAGTTGAGTGGAGGGCCCCTCCACTTT. Amino acid sequence: CASSQDKLSGGPLHF.

J is TRBJ2-1 and V is TRBV11-3, with 7 bases aligning to TRBD2. The CDR3 loop spans 14 amino acids. Germline V lookup: CDR1 SGHNT, CDR2 YENEEA. The V gene end was trimmed by 3 bases and the J gene end by 10 bases; junction bases not matched to a gene: 9. As DNA, the CDR3 is TGTGCCAGCAGCTTCCAGCTGGGGGGGGGAGAGCAGTTCTTC. It codes for CASSFQLGGGEQFF.

The chain carries TRBV12-2 and TRBJ2-1; the D call in the table, TRBD2, was not verified against the DNA. TRBV12-2 is designated a pseudogene. This CDR3 has 17 amino acids. The CDR3 bases are TGTGCAAGTCGCTTAGTTCCCCCTAGCGGCACTTACAATGAGCAGTTCTTC. This sequence encodes CASRLVPPSGTYNEQFF.

This chain joins TRBV30 and TRBJ2-2; 9 bases are a match to TRBD2. Per germline, CDR1 GTSNPN and CDR2 SVGIG (reference sequence). This CDR3 has 14 residues. Trimming removed 5 bases from V and 1 base from J; junction bases left unmatched: 2. The CDR3 DNA follows: TGTGCCTGGCGACTAGCGGTGAACACCGGGGAGCTGTTTTTT. Encoded protein: CAWRLAVNTGELFF.

The V call is TRBV4-1, the J call TRBJ1-5; D might be TRBD1 (6 bases). Trimming removed 5 bases from V and 5 bases from J, with 16 bases in between. This CDR3 has 15 amino acids. The germline gives CDR1 MGHRA, CDR2 YSYEKL. The CDR3 DNA reads TGCGCCAGCAGCTCCGGACAGTTTTCTCATCAGCCCCAGCATTTT. It is translated as CASSSGQFSHQPQHF.

V and J are TRBV19 and TRBJ2-3, with 8 nucleotides matching TRBD1. Unmatched junction bases numbered 12, after V lost 9 bases and J lost 4 bases. The germline V gene has CDR1 LNHDA and CDR2 SQIVND (reference sequence). This CDR3 contains 15 residues. This chain's CDR3 is CASRDRGGSADTQYF. In DNA form, the CDR3 reads TGTGCCAGCAGAGACAGGGGAGGTTCAGCAGATACGCAGTATTTT.

The rearrangement uses TRBV6-6 and TRBJ2-5, with a tentative D call TRBD2 (5 bases). V was shortened by 4 bases and J by 1 base, with 10 bases between the two germline ends. The V gene's germline CDR1 is MNHNY and CDR2 SVGAGI (reference sequence). The CDR3 covers 14 residues. The CDR3 sequence: CASSSYGVQETQYF. In DNA, the CDR3 is TGTGCCAGCAGTTCCTACGGGGTCCAAGAGACCCAGTACTTC.

The V call is TRBV29-1, the J call TRBJ1-1; 12 bases fit TRBD1. The CDR3 loop spans 15 amino acids. Germline lookup yields CDR1 SQVTM and CDR2 ANQGSEA. V shed 4 bases, J shed 5 bases, and the junction held 8 bases outside the gene matches. The CDR3 coding sequence is TGCAGCGTTGGGGTCGGGACAGGGGGCAGTACTGAAGCTTTCTTT. Translated: CSVGVGTGGSTEAFF.

This sequence joins TRBV9 and TRBJ1-6, with D unresolved. This CDR3 contains 14 residues. The germline V gene encodes CDR1 SGDLS and CDR2 YYNGEE. Trimming left V 0 bases short and J 9 bases short, with 10 bases between. The CDR3 region has the DNA TGTGCCAGCAGCGTAGAAACGAACTCTTCACCCCTCCACTTT. It encodes CASSVETNSSPLHF.

The chain links TRBV5-1 to TRBJ2-7; 8 positions agree with TRBD1. Germline V gene sequence: CDR1 SGHRS, CDR2 YFSETQ. The length of the CDR3 is 14 residues. Germline trimming cut 4 bases from V and 6 bases from J; bases unmatched to any gene: 9. CDR3 DNA sequence: TGCGCCAGCAGCGCTGCCGGGACAGGCGGCGAGCAGTACTTC. Encoded protein: CASSAAGTGGEQYF.

The genes are TRBV5-5 and TRBJ2-1; 11 bases match TRBD2. J gave up 0 bases and V 4 bases, and 12 bases lay outside the gene matches. The CDR3 is 19 residues long. Germline CDR1 and CDR2: SGHKS and YYEKEE (reference sequence). CDR3 region: CASSPWVAGGRSSYNEQFF. The CDR3 DNA reads TGTGCCAGCAGCCCCTGGGTAGCGGGGGGGCGTAGCTCCTACAATGAGCAGTTCTTC.

The V and J genes are TRBV23-1 and TRBJ2-1, with 12 bases matching TRBD1. TRBV23-1 is marked as an open reading frame, function uncertain. CDR3 length equals 16 residues. After removal of 1 base from V and 6 bases from J, the junction contained 4 bases not matched to a gene. In nucleotides, the CDR3 is TGCGCCAGCAGTCAATTGGGACAGGGGGCTAGCAATGAGCAGTTCTTC. Translated: CASSQLGQGASNEQFF.

The chain is built from TRBV27 and TRBJ1-1; possibly TRBD1 for D (6 bases). With 4 bases removed from V and 4 bases from J, the gap between germline ends came to 13 bases. Per germline, CDR1 MNHEY and CDR2 SMNVEV (reference sequence). CDR3 length: 14 residues. CDR3 nucleotides: TGTGCCAGCAGTTACCTCAGGGGTGGCACTGAAGCTTTCTTT. This gives the protein CASSYLRGGTEAFF.

V is TRBV7-2 and J is TRBJ2-7; D may be TRBD1 or TRBD2 (5 bases each). Deletions cut 2 bases from V and 6 bases from J, with 20 bases between. Germline V gene data show CDR1 as SGHTA and CDR2 as FQGNSA. This CDR3 spans 16 amino acids. CDR3 region: CASSLRGEAHKGEQYF. In DNA form, the CDR3 reads TGTGCCAGCAGCTTAAGGGGAGAAGCTCATAAAGGCGAGCAGTACTTC.

The chain couples TRBV7-8 to TRBJ1-2; D gene uncertain. There are 13 residues in the CDR3. The V and J ends lost 0 bases and 5 bases respectively, with 7 bases between them. CDR1 is SGHVS and CDR2 is FQNEAQ in the germline V gene. The CDR3 nucleotides are TGTGCCAGCAGCTTAGCCACACAGTATGGCTACACCTTC. Amino acid sequence: CASSLATQYGYTF.

The CDR3 nucleotides are TGCGCCAGCAGCTTGGGTGCTAGCGGGAAGTACAATGAGCAGTTCTTC. It encodes CASSLGASGKYNEQFF. This rearrangement joins TRBV5-1 to TRBJ2-1, with 9 bases lining up with TRBD2. The CDR3 is made up of 16 amino acids. Unmatched junction bases numbered 5, after V lost 0 bases and J lost 4 bases. The germline CDR1 and CDR2 sequences are SGHRS and YFSETQ.

The rearrangement joins TRBV5-3 to TRBJ2-3; TRBD1 agrees at 7 bases. TRBV5-3 is filed as an ORF, its function uncertain. The length of the CDR3 is 19 residues. With 0 bases clipped from V and 1 base from J, the junction kept 14 bases outside the gene matches. The CDR3 DNA follows: TGTGCCAGAAGCTTGGAGGGCAGGGGGTTAGGTGTAGGCACAGATACGCAGTATTTT. Its translation: CARSLEGRGLGVGTDTQYF.

This clone was seen only a few times. The chain couples TRBV11-3 to TRBJ2-1; 9 bases are a match to TRBD1. CDR1 and CDR2 from the germline V gene are SGHNT and YENEEA. With V trimmed by 6 bases and J by 7 bases, 7 bases remained unmatched. The CDR3 sequence is 14 residues long. CDR3 protein: CASSPGTGSNEQFF. The CDR3 bases are TGTGCCAGCAGTCCCGGGACAGGGAGTAATGAGCAGTTCTTC.

The J gene is TRBJ1-5, the V gene TRBV5-1; D possibly corresponds to TRBD1 (6 bases). V lost 7 bases to trimming and J lost 5 bases, with 13 bases between them. The germline V gene encodes CDR1 SGHRS and CDR2 YFSETQ. The CDR3 contains 13 residues. CDR3 region: CASRQDLDQPQHF. The CDR3 nucleotides read TGCGCCAGCCGACAGGACTTGGATCAGCCCCAGCATTTT.

As for this clone: This CDR3 is also generated by other DNA sequences in the sample. The chain joins TRBV5-6 to TRBJ1-2; D gene unclear. Looked up from germline, CDR1 is SGHDT and CDR2 is YYEEEE. Trimming stripped 4 bases from V and 4 bases from J, with 14 bases between. This CDR3 has 14 residues. This CDR3 is CASSRVGRVYGYTF. CDR3 nucleotides: TGTGCCAGCAGCAGAGTAGGGCGGGTCTATGGCTACACCTTC.

CDR3 bases: TGTGCCAGCAGTTGGGTCAGGGGGGTCCAAGAGACCCAGTACTTC. Translating it yields CASSWVRGVQETQYF. The rearrangement uses TRBV28 and TRBJ2-5, with D tentatively TRBD1 (7 bases). This CDR3 is built from 15 residues. Germline values: CDR1 MDHEN, CDR2 SYDVKM. V was pared by 4 bases and J by 1 base, with 13 bases between.

The chain combines TRBV7-2 with TRBJ2-7, with 13 bases that match TRBD2. With 1 base clipped from V and 0 bases from J, the junction kept 6 bases outside the gene matches. Germline values: CDR1 SGHTA, CDR2 FQGNSA. This CDR3 region has 18 residues. In nucleotides, the CDR3 is TGTGCCAGCAGCTTAGGGACTAGCGGGAGACCTAGCTCCTACGAGCAGTACTTC. This translates into CASSLGTSGRPSSYEQYF.

This sequence joins TRBV2 and TRBJ2-5, with D tentatively TRBD1 (5 bases). Germline-derived CDR1 and CDR2 are SNHLY and FYNNEI. Trimming removed 7 bases from V and 6 bases from J, with 24 bases in between. CDR3 size: 16 residues. The CDR3 nucleotides are TGTGCCAGCACGGAAGTCAGGACAAATGTCTGGCAGACCCAGTACTTC. Its protein product is CASTEVRTNVWQTQYF.

The V and J genes are TRBV10-3 and TRBJ1-1, with unresolved D. Trimming removed 2 bases at V and 3 bases at J, with 7 bases between. Germline V gene data show CDR1 as ENHRY and CDR2 as SYGVKD. CDR3 length equals 13 residues. CDR3 bases: TGTGCCATCAGTGAGGTAAGCTACACTGAAGCTTTCTTT. Its translation is CAISEVSYTEAFF.